The 13 T cell receptor beta chains listed next were all sequenced from one sample in a study of OX40 agonist ivuxolimab in advanced cancers. Produced via immunoSEQ multiplex PCR; TCRdb's table is partial and in-frame only. The repertoire includes nearly 85,000 clones, less than 85% of them detected once, and approximately 0.78% sits in the top ten. The material sequenced was CD4+ or CD8+ T cells sorted from blood, taken in a trial of the OX40 agonist ivuxolimab. The source of these receptors is an adult with an advanced solid tumor such as melanoma, head and neck, liver or kidney cancer.

The chain is built from TRBV6-6 and TRBJ2-7; 12 bases map to TRBD2. The CDR3 consists of 16 residues. V shed 5 bases, J shed 1 base, and the junction held 6 bases outside the gene matches. Germline CDR1 reads MNHNY; CDR2 reads SVGAGI (reference sequence). DNA of the CDR3: TGTGCCAGCAGTGCAACTAGCGGGGGGCAATCCTACGAGCAGTACTTC. As protein: CASSATSGGQSYEQYF.

The rearrangement links TRBV6-5 to TRBJ2-7; 8 bases line up with TRBD1. Trimming cost V 6 bases and J 1 base; bases outside gene matches: 5. The V gene's germline CDR1 is MNHEY and CDR2 SVGAGI. The CDR3 consists of 14 residues. The CDR3 bases are TGTGCCAGCAGCCCTAGGACAGGGTCCTACGAGCAGTACTTC. It translates to CASSPRTGSYEQYF.

The rearrangement joins TRBV15 to TRBJ1-6; possible D gene TRBD1, 6 bases. The V end was cut by 6 bases, the J end by 7 bases, with 16 bases between. The germline V gene encodes CDR1 LNHNV and CDR2 YYDKDF (reference sequence). The CDR3 length is 15 residues. This chain's CDR3 is CATRRWTEGNSPLHF. The CDR3, as DNA: TGTGCCACCAGACGATGGACAGAGGGGAATTCACCCCTCCACTTT.

The chain is built from TRBV5-1 and TRBJ2-5; D call uncertain. Trimming took off 3 bases at V and 2 bases at J, with 17 bases between the two ends. CDR3 size: 16 residues. CDR1 and CDR2 from the germline V gene are SGHRS and YFSETQ. CDR3 protein: CASSSPAWRYQETQYF. Written as DNA, the CDR3 is TGCGCCAGCAGCTCTCCAGCGTGGAGATATCAAGAGACCCAGTACTTC.

This chain connects TRBV9 to TRBJ2-1; 10 bases are a match to TRBD2. The CDR3 loop spans 19 amino acids. V was clipped by 3 bases and J by 3 bases; unmatched bases: 15. Germline V lookup: CDR1 SGDLS, CDR2 YYNGEE. CDR3 coding DNA: TGTGCCAGCAGCGAGGGGGCTAGCGGGGGCCCGGGAGACTACAATGAGCAGTTCTTC. Amino acids: CASSEGASGGPGDYNEQFF.

The genes are TRBV5-6 and TRBJ2-7, with 8 bases lining up with TRBD1. This CDR3 has 15 residues. Germline-derived CDR1 and CDR2 are SGHDT and YYEEEE. V trimming: 5 bases; J trimming: 0 bases; junction bases outside the gene matches: 7. In DNA, the CDR3 is TGTGCCAGCAGTCACAGGGGGGTAAGCTCCTACGAGCAGTACTTC. Its protein is CASSHRGVSSYEQYF.

This sequence joins TRBV2 and TRBJ1-5, with D perhaps TRBD1 (6 bases). Germline CDR1 SNHLY, CDR2 FYNNEI. The CDR3 extends over 14 amino acids. The V end lost 6 bases, the J end lost 3 bases, and 12 bases lay between the germline ends. This CDR3 reads CASRGGGLNQPQHF. The CDR3 nucleotides are TGTGCCAGCAGGGGTGGGGGCCTCAATCAGCCCCAGCATTTT. The full variable domain, with the rest looked up from reference TRBV2 and TRBJ1-5, is EPEVTQTPSHQVTQMGQEVILRCVPISNHLYFYWYRQILGQKVEFLVSFYNNEISEKSEIFDDQFSVERPDGSNFTLKIRSTKLEDSAMYFCASRGGGLNQPQHFGDGTRLSIL.

The chain is built from TRBV7-9 and TRBJ1-1; D might be TRBD1 (5 bases). Germline V gene data show CDR1 as SEHNR and CDR2 as FQNEAQ (reference sequence). This CDR3 region has 13 residues. V gave up 4 bases and J gave up 6 bases, with 12 bases separating them. Here the CDR3 DNA reads TGTGCCAGCAGCTGGGGGGAGGGAGCTGAAGCTTTCTTT. Protein product: CASSWGEGAEAFF.

This sequence joins TRBV5-8 and TRBJ2-5; 8 positions match TRBD1. The CDR3 is 14 amino acids. V lost 5 bases to trimming and J lost 5 bases; unmatched junction nucleotides: 8. The germline V gene has CDR1 SGHTS and CDR2 YDEGEE. The DNA for the CDR3 is TGTGCCAGCAGAATGACAGGGGCGGCGGAGACCCAGTACTTC. Encoded protein: CASRMTGAAETQYF.

The V gene is TRBV18, the J gene TRBJ2-7, with TRBD1 matching 8 bases. Germline CDR1 is KGHSH and CDR2 is LQKENI. The CDR3 spans 11 residues. V was pared by 6 bases and J by 10 bases, with 5 bases of the junction left unmatched. DNA of the CDR3: TGTGCCAGCTCCCCAGGGGGCAGACAGTACTTC. This codes for CASSPGGRQYF.

This chain joins TRBV7-9 and TRBJ1-1; 7 nucleotides agree with TRBD1. The CDR3 has 14 residues. CDR1 and CDR2 from the germline V gene are SEHNR and FQNEAQ (reference sequence). J gave up 3 bases and V 1 base, and 2 bases lay outside the gene matches. CDR3 loop: CASSLVQGDTEAFF. The CDR3 DNA reads TGTGCCAGCAGCTTAGTCCAGGGGGACACTGAAGCTTTCTTT.

The chain has TRBV4-1 and TRBJ2-1; 9 bases map to TRBD2. The length of the CDR3 is 17 residues. V was clipped by 4 bases and J by 1 base; unmatched bases: 8. Per germline, CDR1 MGHRA and CDR2 YSYEKL. This chain's CDR3 is CASSPGRGGVSYNEQFF. CDR3 DNA: TGCGCCAGCAGCCCCGGGCGGGGGGGCGTGTCCTACAATGAGCAGTTCTTC.

This clone was detected once. The chain recombines TRBV5-1 with TRBJ2-5; TRBD2 might be the D (6 bases). Trimming removed 4 bases from V and 1 base from J, with 8 bases in between. CDR1 is SGHRS and CDR2 is YFSETQ in the germline V gene. CDR3 length: 13 amino acids. This chain's CDR3 is CASSGGLQETQYF. In nucleotides, the CDR3 is TGCGCCAGCAGCGGGGGACTCCAAGAGACCCAGTACTTC.